The present T cell receptor (beta chain) was sequenced within a study of cytomegalovirus exposure and HLA in healthy donors (dated by TCRdb to about 2017). Background for the entire study: An earlier analysis of approximately 640 of the donors reported 250 to 350 Gb of sequence data and some 100 million unique TCR beta sequences from some 180 million T cells. An early release covering about 600 HLA-typed donors comprised about 300 gigabases of sequencing data and around 86 million unique TCR sequences. Of the 300 to 400 genotyped donors, around 81% fell in the genetic ancestry cluster associated with self-reported Caucasian donors. The study was designed to test whether signatures of past pathogen exposure could be identified by cataloging public T cell receptors. The T cell repertoires of some 700 subjects were profiled by immunosequencing and related to cytomegalovirus serostatus. Besides the first cohort of around 700 subjects, a separate validation cohort made up of about 120 different subjects was used. High-throughput TCR immunosequencing, statistical association of individual TCRs with disease status, and machine learning were combined to predict cytomegalovirus infection status. In a later analysis, previously published TCR beta repertoires from several hundred donors were re-analyzed and high-resolution HLA genotyping was added so that TCR occurrence patterns could be studied. Rather than using new phenotypic data, the later analysis identified candidate immune exposures from TCR beta sequences and from how often those sequences occurred across donors. An earlier analysis of around 540 of the donors applied high-throughput TCR beta sequencing to assess whether each TCR beta V gene segment acted as functional or pseudogenic. Donor age, sex, ethnicity and CMV serostatus were compiled together with the repertoire data. A later genetic analysis used genome-wide SNP genotypes for about 60% of the 666 donors, treating that subset as a discovery cohort. All discovery cohort repertoires had been generated using a single sequencing platform. Class I and class II HLA loci were covered by the typing at four-digit resolution. Typing coverage varied by locus: roughly 620-640 donors for A, B, C, DRB1 and DQB1; under 550 for DQA1; more than 600 for DPA1; roughly 470 for DPB1. Roughly five DR-DQ haplotypes were treated as single units for association and clustering because of strong linkage in the cohort. Among 398 genotyped donors of the cohort, an average of 235,054 unique TCR beta nucleotide sequences were sequenced per donor, about a sixth of them non-productive.

Library preparation used the immunoSEQ multiplex PCR assay. A mixture of 60 forward primers for TCR Vbeta segments and 13 reverse primers for TCR Jbeta segments was used in the multiplex PCR. The CDR3 region of rearranged TCR beta genes was amplified from genomic DNA with a multiplex PCR assay. The amplified TCR beta libraries were sequenced on the Illumina HiSeq System as 87-base-pair reads. Per the original workflow: A later analysis counted about 82 million unique TCR beta chains across the approximately 700 repertoires, and some 12 million of these chains were shared by at least two donors. Raw reads were error-corrected and collapsed into unique sequences by a nearest-neighbor algorithm in which closely related sequences were merged to remove PCR and sequencing errors. CDR3 sequences were aligned to IMGT reference sequences to assign V, D and J gene segments. For a sequence to be retained, at least a six-nucleotide match to both a V gene segment and a J gene segment was required. Rearrangements were called productive when the CDR3 lacked stop codons and stayed in frame with V and J; all others were non-productive. Following IMGT convention, CDR3 was defined as the stretch from the second conserved V-encoded cysteine to the conserved J-encoded phenylalanine. Sequences without an unambiguous match to a single V gene segment were excluded from the earlier analysis of 450 to 750 of the donors. An earlier analysis of a few hundred of the donors classified V segments as functional when productive rearrangements were above 56.7% and as segregating when the standard deviation between donors was above 5%. A statistical classification framework was built for diagnosing cytomegalovirus status from the catalog of TCR beta chain sequences. V and J gene assignment, in a later analysis, came from comparing TCR nucleotide sequences with IMGT/GENE-DB human TR gene sequences. In a later analysis, CDR3 sequences and most-parsimonious VDJ recombination scenarios were assigned using the TCRdist pipeline. In a later analysis, each TCR beta chain was defined by its CDR3 amino acid sequence together with its V-gene family, and reads without a unique V-gene family were excluded. To address suspected cross-contamination and a sequencing artifact, a later analysis removed several hundred highly shared, low-generation-probability nucleotide sequences. In a later analysis, a clonal expansion index for each public chain was calculated from normalized within-repertoire ranks of inferred template counts. In a later analysis, generation probabilities were computed with a VDJ recombination model fitted to out-of-frame rearrangements, and the resulting probabilities were checked against IGoR. In a later analysis, hypergeometric tests were used to score TCR-TCR, TCR-HLA and TCR-CMV co-occurrence, with a repertoire-size bias correction applied to TCR pairs. To estimate false discovery rates, a later analysis permuted the HLA or CMV assignments 20 times. In a later analysis, co-occurring TCRs were grouped with DBSCAN, and TCRdist sequence similarity was added when clustering was performed within HLA-allele-positive subsets. Repertoires with fewer than 30,000 or more than 120,000 public chains were left out of co-occurrence clustering, as were about 5 repertoires with anomalous nucleotide sharing. TCRdb carries this immuneACCESS record with in-frame sequences only. Its versions omit some clonotypes, under half of them owing to an unresolved V gene in the studies checked, with the rest unexplained. V and J calls and clone size are as listed in that table; D and trimming were resolved from the DNA. Present in this sample are 130,000 or so clones, under 85% of which were seen just once. The biggest ten clones account for approximately 6.3% of the sample.

About this clone: The antigen it binds to is not known. Per-nucleotide qualities are absent, and no much larger clonotype sits a single base away.

Findings and caveats that apply to the study as a whole: In vitro tests confirmed that a few of the cytomegalovirus-associated TCR beta chains recognize cytomegalovirus antigens. CMV serostatus was the only immune exposure information available for the cohort. Linkage disequilibrium might explain the correlated functional status among segregating V segments, but an unknown experimental factor could not be excluded. Most CMV-associated TCR beta chains appeared to be HLA-restricted in a later analysis, and the HLA associations seemed to be driven largely by CMV exposure. Cytomegalovirus status was reported to be diagnosed by the classifier with high specificity and sensitivity in both the original and validation cohorts. The earlier analysis of around 600 of the donors excluded 15 to 20 rarely observed V segments, including chromosome 9 orphons, because counts were too low. A cluster of highly shared sequence variants was judged likely to be a technical artifact of the sequencing pipeline. Broadly in line with IMGT annotations, most TCR beta V segments showed up in productive rearrangements about 87% or about 30% of the time in an earlier analysis of some 590 of the donors. A later analysis reported that several top co-occurrence clusters appeared linked to parvovirus B19, influenza, CMV and Epstein-Barr virus. Roughly uniform sequencing depth across donors was assumed in presence/absence analyses, although this assumption may not hold. In a later analysis, 16,951 TCR beta sequences were associated with specific HLA alleles at a false discovery rate of 0.05. Most TCR sequences were seen in very few donors, while some public TCRs were found in many individuals. In a later analysis, HLA-associated TCR beta chains were found to be more clonally expanded and to have lower generation probabilities than equally common non-associated chains. Compared with the approximately 670-donor mean, donors in an Asian-associated ancestry cluster had fewer N-insertions in productive TCRs, according to a later genetic analysis. In a later analysis, TCR association rates were found to vary across HLA loci, with the most associated TCRs seen for DRB1 alleles and the fewest for HLA-C alleles. A later genetic analysis associated a missense DCLRE1C variant with V-gene and J-gene trimming of TCR beta chains, and an independent cohort replicated the association. This cohort had only TCR beta chains sequenced, and the lack of alpha or paired-chain data limited which features could be detected. HLA typing was unavailable for some donors at each locus, so association tests used only the typed subset. The authors suggested that the approach could potentially be generalized to other disease states and immunological phenotypes. The study listed over 150 TCR beta chains as associated with cytomegalovirus. Strong co-occurrence of HLA alleles, especially DR and DQ, made assigning TCR associations to individual alleles difficult. Some IMGT-functional V segments, including TRBV6-2 and TRBV6-3, could not be told apart with the 87-base-pair reads, so those segments were excluded. A further reported finding was that TCR beta sequences accurately predicted the HLA-A and HLA-B alleles for most subjects in the first cohort.

The cohort was made up of 650 to 700 healthy bone marrow donors. At the time of sampling, all cohort members were nominally healthy, though unrecorded immune exposures were likely present. The donor tested CMV seropositive and was one of the 289 seropositive cohort members. Every donor gave a peripheral blood sample, and the peripheral blood mononuclear cells from that sample were used for TCR beta sequencing. The Qiagen DNeasy Blood Extraction Kit was used to extract genomic DNA from the blood cell samples. Trimming removed 0 bases from V and 4 bases from J; the gene matches leave 3 bases unexplained. The CDR3 sequence holds 15 residues, the cysteine and phenylalanine included. Just the 45-base CDR3 DNA is kept, in frame starting at base 1. Via the germline V gene, CDR1 is SGHAT and CDR2 FQNNGV.

The clonotype was recovered from a man younger than 35 in good health and CMV-seropositive. Recombination joined TRBV11-2 with TRBJ1-5; 7 middle bases align to TRBD1. Sample: PBMCs. The CDR3 region reads CASSLDRGINQPQHF. The nucleotide sequence is TGTGCCAGCAGCTTAGACAGGGGGATTAATCAGCCCCAGCATTTT.